This TCR beta chain was identified during a study of blood T cell repertoires in COVID-19. Study context: Samples representing acute and convalescent COVID-19 were sourced from the United States, Italy and Spain. T cells, B-cell-depleted T cells, or PBMCs supplied cDNA or gDNA.

V gave up 1 base and J gave up 1 base, with 10 bases separating them. The CDR3 is 15 amino acids. CDR1 and CDR2 from the germline V gene are MNHNS and SASEGT. The table came from immunoSEQ multiplex PCR; TCRdb's copy has only in-frame clones and leaves some out. The sample has about 49,000 clones, 70% to 90% seen once; the top ten hold 13%. The chain employs TRBV6-1 and TRBJ1-1; a weak D match, TRBD1 (5 bases). The TCR was taken from a man older than 75 with acute or convalescent COVID-19. The sample comprised peripheral blood. The CDR3 region has the DNA TGTGCCAGCAGTGAAGTTCCAGGGTGGAACACTGAAGCTTTCTTT. Translation: CASSEVPGWNTEAFF.